This T cell receptor beta chain comes out of a study of OX40 agonist ivuxolimab in advanced cancers. Study-wide context: The eligibility criteria allowed prior anti-PD-1, anti-PD-L1 or anti-CTLA-4 therapy, and 40% had some. Study-level points and caveats: The CD4+ and CD8+ T cells in the blood had expanded clonally by week 6 at 0.1 to 3.0 mg/kg.

Clones were sequenced by immunoSEQ multiplex PCR, and TCRdb holds only the in-frame ones, with some missing. Among about 67,000 clones listed, approximately 84% were seen once. As regards this clone: Its cognate antigen is unknown.

This clonotype was obtained from an adult with an advanced solid tumor such as melanoma, head and neck, liver or kidney cancer. The source was CD4+ or CD8+ T cells sorted from blood, collected in a trial of the OX40 agonist ivuxolimab.

Written as DNA, the CDR3 is TGTGCCATCAGGGAGGGGAGGGGGCCCACTAATACCTACGAGCAGTACTTC. Amino acid sequence: CAIREGRGPTNTYEQYF. The chain employs TRBV10-3 and TRBJ2-7, with D perhaps TRBD1 or TRBD2 (7 bases each). V was shortened by 6 bases and J by 2 bases, with 23 bases between the two germline ends. The CDR3 loop spans 17 amino acids. Germline V CDR1 and CDR2: ENHRY, SYGVKD.